This passage covers 18 T cell receptor beta chains from one sample sequenced in a study of control samples from healthy donors and cancer patients. Some clones are missing from TCRdb's copy, which holds only in-frame ones; the method was immunoSEQ multiplex PCR. The table has about 170,000 clones, about nine tenths seen once. The sample taken for sequencing was blood. The receptor source for this set is a woman aged 25 to 39 in good health.

The chain carries TRBV15 and TRBJ1-5; D call uncertain. CDR1 and CDR2 from the germline V gene are LNHNV and YYDKDF (reference sequence). The CDR3 has 15 residues. The germline V and J ends were trimmed by 0 bases and 1 base, with 7 bases remaining between them. The CDR3 nucleotides are TGTGCCACCAGCAGAGACGGGGTGAGCAATCAGCCCCAGCATTTT. Encoded protein: CATSRDGVSNQPQHF.

The rearrangement links TRBV7-8 to TRBJ2-1; TRBD2 matches 10 bases. This CDR3 contains 13 residues. Germline V lookup: CDR1 SGHVS, CDR2 FQNEAQ. V shed 3 bases, J shed 8 bases, and the junction held 1 base outside the gene matches. The CDR3 protein is CASSFLAGDEQFF. The DNA of the CDR3 is TGTGCCAGCAGCTTCCTAGCGGGAGATGAGCAGTTCTTC.

This clone was found once. This CDR3 is also generated by other DNA sequences in the sample. This chain connects TRBV7-3 to TRBJ2-3; possible D gene TRBD1, 5 bases. Germline CDR1 and CDR2: SGHTA and FQGTGA. There are 13 residues in the CDR3. Trimming took off 0 bases at V and 4 bases at J, with 5 bases between the two ends. The CDR3 coding sequence is TGTGCCAGCAGCTTAACAGGGGCAGATACGCAGTATTTT. It translates to CASSLTGADTQYF.

The gene calls are TRBV3-1 (or the pseudogene TRBV3-2) and TRBJ1-1; 12 bases line up with TRBD1. This CDR3 is built from 13 residues. From germline, CDR1 is LGHDT and CDR2 YNNKEL (reference sequence). V gave up 5 bases and J gave up 10 bases; unmatched junction bases: 5. The CDR3, as DNA: TGTGCCAGCAGCGCCGGGACAGGGGGCCGAGCTTTCTTT. Translation gives CASSAGTGGRAFF.

The chain joins TRBV19 to TRBJ2-7; 7 nucleotides agree with TRBD1. This CDR3 comprises 14 residues. V trimming: 1 base; J trimming: 4 bases; junction bases outside the gene matches: 4. Germline V gives CDR1 LNHDA, CDR2 SQIVND (reference sequence). Here the CDR3 reads CASSIGAGGYEQYF. CDR3 DNA: TGTGCCAGTAGTATAGGGGCAGGGGGTTACGAGCAGTACTTC.

V usage is TRBV5-1 and J usage is TRBJ1-1; D possibly corresponds to TRBD1 (5 bases). V lost 4 bases, J lost 2 bases, and 21 bases lay in between. Germline loops: CDR1 SGHRS, CDR2 YFSETQ. The CDR3 is 17 amino acids. The CDR3 here is CASSGGVQGRGNTEAFF. For the CDR3, the DNA is TGCGCCAGCAGCGGTGGGGTTCAGGGTCGGGGTAACACTGAAGCTTTCTTT.

V usage is TRBV30 and J usage is TRBJ2-7; tentatively, D is TRBD2 (7 bases). The germline gives CDR1 GTSNPN, CDR2 SVGIG (reference sequence). The CDR3 is made up of 13 amino acids. V shed 0 bases and J shed 5 bases, with 11 bases lying between them. CDR3 amino acids: CAWSVGGEHEQYF. CDR3 in DNA: TGTGCCTGGAGTGTAGGGGGGGAACACGAGCAGTACTTC.

This chain links TRBV29-1 with TRBJ1-1; the D is unclear. Germline V gives CDR1 SQVTM, CDR2 ANQGSEA. V gave up 4 bases and J gave up 1 base, with 10 bases separating them. There are 13 residues in the CDR3. The chain's CDR3 is CSVANWANTEAFF. The CDR3 nucleotides read TGCAGCGTTGCTAATTGGGCGAACACTGAAGCTTTCTTT.

The rearrangement joins TRBV15 to TRBJ2-3, with TRBD1 identical over 10 bases. There are 16 residues in the CDR3. From germline, CDR1 is LNHNV and CDR2 YYDKDF (reference sequence). V gave up 2 bases and J gave up 4 bases; unmatched junction bases: 6. CDR3 sequence reads: CATSRRTGGPADTQYF. The CDR3 nucleotides read TGTGCCACCAGCAGACGGACAGGGGGTCCGGCAGATACGCAGTATTTT.

CDR3 loop: CASSPVTHNSPLHF. The CDR3 DNA reads as TGTGCCAGCTCACCGGTGACCCATAATTCACCCCTCCACTTT. V usage is TRBV18 and J usage is TRBJ1-6, with D uncertain. CDR3 size: 14 residues. Trimming cost V 3 bases and J 5 bases, with 8 bases left between them. CDR1 and CDR2 (germline): KGHSH, LQKENI.

This clone was observed a few times. The CDR3 sequence: CASGPNTGELFF. The CDR3 nucleotides read TGCGCCAGCGGGCCTAACACCGGGGAGCTGTTTTTT. The chain joins TRBV10-1 to TRBJ2-2; D is uncertain. This CDR3 contains 12 residues. Germline CDR1 WNHNN, CDR2 SYGVQD (reference sequence). V was trimmed by 8 bases and J by 2 bases, leaving 6 bases between them.

The chain carries TRBV7-9 and TRBJ2-1; D is uncertain. CDR1 and CDR2 from the germline V gene are SEHNR and FQNEAQ (reference sequence). Trimming stripped 1 base from V and 3 bases from J, with 4 bases between. The CDR3 has 13 residues. The CDR3 DNA reads as TGTGCCAGCAGCTTAGGCCGCTACAATGAGCAGTTCTTC. The encoded protein is CASSLGRYNEQFF. The full variable domain, its missing parts supplied by reference TRBV7-9 and TRBJ2-1, is DTGVSQNPRHKITKRGQNVTFRCDPISEHNRLYWYRQTLGQGPEFLTYFQNEAQLEKSRLLSDRFSAERPKGSFSTLEIQRTEQGDSAMYLCASSLGRYNEQFFGPGTRLTVL.

V gene TRBV5-1 combines with J gene TRBJ1-1; TRBD1 might be the D (6 bases). The CDR3 extends over 16 amino acids. CDR1 and CDR2 (germline): SGHRS, YFSETQ. V shed 4 bases and J shed 0 bases, with 16 bases lying between them. The CDR3 DNA follows: TGCGCCAGCAGCCCTACCACGACAGGCATGAACACTGAAGCTTTCTTT. Protein: CASSPTTTGMNTEAFF. Combining the CDR3 with reference TRBV5-1 and TRBJ1-1 gives the whole variable domain KAGVTQTPRYLIKTRGQQVTLSCSPISGHRSVSWYQQTPGQGLQFLFEYFSETQRNKGNFPGRFSGRQFSNSRSEMNVSTLELGDSALYLCASSPTTTGMNTEAFFGQGTRLTVV.

J is TRBJ1-5 and V is TRBV11-1, with a tentative D call TRBD1 (6 bases). There are 13 residues in the CDR3. The V end lost 5 bases, the J end lost 4 bases, and 9 bases lay between the germline ends. The germline V gene encodes CDR1 SGHAT and CDR2 FQDESV (reference sequence). CDR3 sequence reads: CASSLDRNQPQHF. CDR3 nucleotide sequence: TGTGCCAGCAGCCTCGACAGGAATCAGCCCCAGCATTTT. Variable domain in full (rest from reference TRBV11-1 and TRBJ1-5): EAEVAQSPRYKITEKSQAVAFWCDPISGHATLYWYRQILGQGPELLVQFQDESVVDDSQLPKDRFSAERLKGVDSTLKIQPAELGDSAMYLCASSLDRNQPQHFGDGTRLSIL.

CDR3 nucleotides: TGCGCCAGCAGCCGATCTCCGGGACTAGCGGGGGGGCCAGATACGCAGTATTTT. This codes for CASSRSPGLAGGPDTQYF. The rearrangement uses TRBV4-1 and TRBJ2-3, with 16 nucleotides matching TRBD2. The CDR3 has 18 residues. The trim removed 4 bases at V and 4 bases at J, leaving 8 bases unmatched. Germline CDR1 and CDR2: MGHRA and YSYEKL.

The J gene is TRBJ1-4, the V gene TRBV27; 7 bases fit TRBD1. Germline CDR1 and CDR2: MNHEY and SMNVEV (reference sequence). Unmatched junction bases numbered 4, after V lost 5 bases and J lost 4 bases. This CDR3 region has 14 residues. CDR3 nucleotides: TGTGCCAGCAGTAGAAGGGACAGTAATGAAAAACTGTTTTTT. It specifies CASSRRDSNEKLFF. Variable domain in full (rest from reference TRBV27 and TRBJ1-4): EAQVTQNPRYLITVTGKKLTVTCSQNMNHEYMSWYRQDPGLGLRQIYYSMNVEVTDKGDVPEGYKVSRKEKRNFPLILESPSPNQTSLYFCASSRRDSNEKLFFGSGTQLSVL.

The chain combines TRBV6-5 with TRBJ2-7; TRBD1 matches 10 bases. This CDR3 has 14 amino acids. CDR1 is MNHEY and CDR2 is SVGAGI in the germline V gene. The V and J ends lost 5 bases and 5 bases, in that order; junction bases with no gene match: 6. CDR3 coding DNA: TGTGCCAGCAGTCCCGGGACAGGGGTACACGAGCAGTACTTC. It encodes CASSPGTGVHEQYF.

Comments on this clone: The same CDR3 can be traced to other DNA sequences in this sample. CDR3 in DNA: TGTGCCAGCAGCTTAGGGGGTAACTATGGCTACACCTTC. Residues: CASSLGGNYGYTF. The chain links TRBV7-9 to TRBJ1-2, with D uncertain. Germline V gene lookup returns CDR1 SEHNR and CDR2 FQNEAQ (reference sequence). This CDR3 spans 13 amino acids. The V gene lost 1 base and the J gene lost 1 base, with 4 bases spanning the gap.